This is a list of T cell receptor beta chains from one sample in a study of blood T cell repertoires in COVID-19. The table came from immunoSEQ multiplex PCR; TCRdb's copy has only in-frame clones and leaves some out. The profile shows about 150,000 clones, around 83% of them singletons. The sample consisted of peripheral blood. These receptors originate from a woman aged 60-70 years with COVID-19, enrolled during active disease. Both conserved end residues are part of each CDR3. D genes are given only for firm matches. A clone size is listed for some rows: how often the clone was seen (once, few, many), or a class if it is expanded.

TRBJ2-3 TRBV2 NA TRBD2 CASSDTSGSADTQYF TGTGCCAGCAGTGACACTAGCGGGAGTGCAGATACGCAGTATTTT
TRBJ2-1 TRBV15 NA NA CATSRLGYSYNEQFF TGTGCCACCAGCCGCCTCGGGTACTCCTACAATGAGCAGTTCTTC
TRBJ1-2 TRBV5-1 NA TRBD1 CASSLGQGTTNYGYTF TGCGCCAGCAGCTTGGGACAGGGGACCACTAACTATGGCTACACCTTC
TRBJ2-7 TRBV7-2 NA NA CASSLALGTGEVEQYF TGTGCCAGCAGCTTAGCGCTCGGGACGGGGGAGGTCGAGCAGTACTTC
TRBJ2-5 TRBV9 NA NA CASSVVATETQYF TGTGCCAGCAGCGTAGTGGCCACCGAGACCCAGTACTTC
TRBJ2-4 TRBV5-5 NA NA CASSPGTPRHIQYF TGTGCCAGCAGCCCCGGGACTCCTCGCCACATTCAGTACTTC
TRBJ2-1 TRBV19 NA TRBD2 CASRPYGTRGNEQFF TGTGCCAGTAGACCCTACGGGACTAGGGGCAATGAGCAGTTCTTC
TRBJ2-2 TRBV5-1 NA NA CASSLVTGGDTGELFF TGCGCCAGCAGCTTGGTTACAGGGGGGGACACCGGGGAGCTGTTTTTT
TRBJ1-4 TRBV5-8 NA TRBD1 CASSISGTAAIGEKLFF TGTGCCAGCAGCATCTCCGGGACAGCTGCAATCGGTGAAAAACTGTTTTTT
TRBJ2-5 TRBV7-9 NA TRBD2 CASSFPGTSGSGKTQYF TGTGCCAGCAGCTTTCCCGGGACTAGCGGGAGCGGAAAGACCCAGTACTTC
TRBJ2-7 TRBV6-5 NA NA CASSSPSQGGYEQYF TGTGCCAGCAGTTCCCCCTCGCAGGGGGGATACGAGCAGTACTTC
TRBJ1-4 TRBV6-6 once NA CASDAATNEKLFF TGTGCCAGCGATGCAGCAACTAATGAAAAACTGTTTTTT
TRBJ1-6 TRBV6-5 NA NA CASMGGSYNSPLHF TGTGCCAGCATGGGGGGTTCCTATAATTCACCCCTCCACTTT
TRBJ2-3 TRBV11-3 once NA CASSRSADTQYF TGTGCCAGCAGCCGTAGTGCAGATACGCAGTATTTT
TRBJ1-4 TRBV4-2 NA NA CASSQETTPEKLFF TGTGCCAGCAGCCAAGAGACAACTCCAGAAAAACTGTTTTTT
TRBJ1-1 TRBV6-6 NA NA CASSSAGGRSEAFF TGTGCCAGCAGTTCGGCCGGGGGAAGGTCTGAAGCTTTCTTT
TRBJ2-2 TRBV6-5 NA NA CASDIYGGGAGELFF TGTGCCAGCGATATCTATGGCGGCGGGGCCGGGGAGCTGTTTTTT
TRBJ2-1 TRBV6-6 NA NA CASSYSRGSEQFF TGTGCCAGCAGTTACTCGAGAGGCAGTGAGCAGTTCTTC
TRBJ1-5 TRBV2 NA NA CASSERREGQPQHF TGTGCCAGCAGTGAAAGGAGGGAGGGCCAGCCCCAGCATTTT
TRBJ1-1 TRBV19 NA NA CASSMIQVNTEAFF TGTGCCAGTAGTATGATACAGGTAAACACTGAAGCTTTCTTT
TRBJ1-1 TRBV9 NA NA CASSPRTENTEAFF TGTGCCAGCAGCCCTCGGACAGAGAACACTGAAGCTTTCTTT
TRBJ1-2 TRBV12-5 NA NA CASGIGVNYGYTF TGTGCTAGTGGTATAGGGGTTAACTATGGCTACACCTTC
TRBJ1-1 TRBV10-1 NA TRBD1 CASSESRQGNTEAFF TGCGCCAGCAGTGAGTCGCGACAGGGGAACACTGAAGCTTTCTTT
TRBJ1-1 TRBV6-5 once NA CASSPWGENTEAFF TGTGCCAGCAGCCCCTGGGGGGAGAACACTGAAGCTTTCTTT
TRBJ2-7 TRBV29-1 once NA CSVEADSYEQYF TGCAGCGTTGAGGCTGACTCCTACGAGCAGTACTTC
TRBJ2-1 TRBV7-2 NA NA CASSLVGGPINEQFF TGTGCCAGCAGCTTAGTCGGAGGGCCCATTAATGAGCAGTTCTTC
TRBJ1-5 TRBV19 NA TRBD1 CASSSGTGSIQPQHF TGTGCCAGTAGTAGCGGGACAGGGTCGATTCAGCCCCAGCATTTT
TRBJ1-4 TRBV9 NA NA CASSVGRAGANEKLFF TGTGCCAGCAGCGTAGGTAGGGCAGGGGCTAATGAAAAACTGTTTTTT
TRBJ2-1 TRBV5-1 NA TRBD1 CASRDRPVNEQFF TGCGCCAGCAGGGACAGGCCGGTCAATGAGCAGTTCTTC
TRBJ2-1 TRBV10-2 NA NA CASSGTSRNEQFF TGCGCCAGCAGTGGTACTAGTCGCAATGAGCAGTTCTTC
TRBJ2-6 TRBV7-3 NA NA CASSLHPPGTTGSGANVLTF TGTGCCAGCAGCTTACACCCCCCCGGGACCACAGGGTCTGGGGCCAACGTCCTGACTTTC
TRBJ1-2 TRBV14 NA NA CASSQTRKQNGYTF TGTGCCAGCAGCCAAACCCGGAAACAGAATGGCTACACCTTC
TRBJ1-4 TRBV27 NA TRBD1 CASSVTGGNSNEKLFF TGTGCCAGCAGTGTAACAGGGGGCAATAGTAATGAAAAACTGTTTTTT
TRBJ1-6 TRBV5-1 NA NA CASSLTPGTRNSPLHF TGCGCCAGCAGCTTGACTCCCGGGACTCGTAATTCACCCCTCCACTTT
TRBJ1-3 TRBV7-8 NA NA CASSPNRGNTIYF TGTGCCAGCAGCCCAAACAGGGGAAACACCATATATTTT
TRBJ2-1 TRBV6-4 NA TRBD2 CASSDRGGGSYNEQFF TGTGCCAGCAGTGACCGCGGGGGAGGGTCCTACAATGAGCAGTTCTTC
TRBJ2-5 TRBV4-2 once TRBD2 CASSQEGTSGRYQETQYF TGTGCCAGCAGCCAAGAAGGGACTAGCGGTCGGTACCAAGAGACCCAGTACTTC
TRBJ1-1 TRBV27 NA NA CASTGLGVTEAFF TGTGCCAGCACCGGGTTAGGGGTAACTGAAGCTTTCTTT
TRBJ2-7 TRBV11-2 NA NA CASSLGRGTTYEQYF TGTGCCAGCAGCTTGGGCCGGGGTACAACCTACGAGCAGTACTTC
TRBJ1-6 TRBV10-1 NA NA CASSENSAENSPLHF TGCGCCAGCAGTGAGAATTCTGCCGAGAATTCACCCCTCCACTTT
TRBJ2-7 TRBV6-6 NA NA CASTPRTATYEQYF TGTGCCAGCACCCCCAGGACAGCCACCTACGAGCAGTACTTC
TRBJ2-1 TRBV7-6 NA TRBD1 CASSLLPGGDRGRSYNEQFF TGTGCCAGCAGCCTACTCCCAGGCGGGGACAGGGGGAGGTCCTACAATGAGCAGTTCTTC
TRBJ1-2 TRBV19 NA TRBD1 CASSPGQEIYGYTF TGTGCCAGTAGTCCCGGACAGGAAATCTATGGCTACACCTTC
TRBJ1-5 TRBV4-2 NA NA CASSQGKGGQPQHF TGTGCCAGCAGCCAGGGGAAGGGAGGGCAGCCCCAGCATTTT
TRBJ1-3 TRBV5-1 NA NA CASSLDFSSGNTIYF TGCGCCAGCAGCTTGGATTTTAGCTCTGGAAACACCATATATTTT
TRBJ2-2 TRBV27 NA TRBD2 CASSGLAGLRGTGELFF TGTGCCAGCAGCGGACTAGCGGGGCTCCGGGGCACCGGGGAGCTGTTTTTT
TRBJ2-3 TRBV18 NA TRBD2 CASSPPASGYTDTQYF TGTGCCAGCTCACCACCTGCTAGCGGATACACAGATACGCAGTATTTT
TRBJ1-1 TRBV27 NA TRBD1 CASSLGTGGYTEAFF TGTGCCAGCAGTCTGGGGACAGGGGGATACACTGAAGCTTTCTTT
TRBJ1-5 TRBV7-2 NA NA CASSPFDRFNQPQHF TGTGCCAGCAGCCCATTCGACAGATTCAATCAGCCCCAGCATTTT
TRBJ2-1 TRBV11-3 NA TRBD2 CASSHAPLAGEGNEQFF TGTGCCAGCAGCCACGCTCCACTAGCGGGAGAGGGCAATGAGCAGTTCTTC
TRBJ1-2 TRBV14 NA NA CASSQVRGVIPSPLYGYTF TGTGCCAGCAGCCAAGTTCGGGGTGTCATCCCGTCCCCTCTCTATGGCTACACCTTC
TRBJ2-1 TRBV2 NA TRBD2 CASTGSGRVVNEQFF TGTGCCAGCACCGGTAGCGGGAGAGTAGTGAATGAGCAGTTCTTC
TRBJ1-4 TRBV5-1 NA NA CASSLVSDEKLFF TGCGCCAGCAGCTTGGTATCGGATGAAAAACTGTTTTTT
TRBJ2-5 TRBV15 NA TRBD2 CATRPPGTSGVETQYF TGTGCCACCAGGCCCCCGGGGACTAGCGGGGTAGAGACCCAGTACTTC
TRBJ1-2 TRBV6-5 many TRBD1 CASSYIRTGGGYGYTF TGTGCCAGCAGTTACATCAGGACAGGGGGCGGCTATGGCTACACCTTC
TRBJ2-1 TRBV7-3 few TRBD2 CASSRTSGGYNEQFF TGTGCCAGCAGCCGGACTAGCGGGGGGTACAATGAGCAGTTCTTC
TRBJ1-5 TRBV6-5 NA NA CASSYSRHHNQPQHF TGTGCCAGCAGTTACTCGAGACACCACAATCAGCCCCAGCATTTT
TRBJ1-4 TRBV30 NA NA CAWSVQRGWGEKLFF TGTGCCTGGAGTGTACAAAGGGGGTGGGGTGAAAAACTGTTTTTT
TRBJ1-5 TRBV19 NA NA CASSIDQPGSNQPQHF TGTGCCAGTAGTATAGATCAACCAGGTAGCAATCAGCCCCAGCATTTT